Shown below are 32 T cell receptor beta chains from a single sample sequenced in a study of blood T cell repertoires in COVID-19. This table comes from immunoSEQ multiplex PCR, and its TCRdb copy is limited to in-frame clones, with some not included. The sample lists tens of thousands of clones; around 87% were seen once. The sample taken for sequencing was peripheral blood. The origin of the receptors is a woman aged 45-65 years with active or convalescent COVID-19.

The chain is built from TRBV3-1 (or the pseudogene TRBV3-2) and TRBJ2-1; D is uncertain. CDR3 length equals 15 residues. Germline CDR1 LGHDT, CDR2 YNNKEL (reference sequence). Trimming took 4 bases from V and 7 from J, leaving 17 bases between them. The CDR3 nucleotides are TGTGCCAGCAGCCTCCGATTAAGGAGTGAGAATGAGCAGTTCTTC. Protein sequence: CASSLRLRSENEQFF.

The V gene is TRBV14, the J gene TRBJ2-1, with 8 bases lining up with TRBD2. Germline-derived CDR1 and CDR2 are SGHDN and FVKESK. Trimming cost V 1 base and J 9 bases; bases outside gene matches: 5. CDR3 length: 14 amino acids. In DNA form, the CDR3 reads TGTGCCAGCAGCCAAGCGGGGGGGCGGGGTGAGCAGTTCTTC. This translates into CASSQAGGRGEQFF.

In DNA form, the CDR3 reads TGTGCCAGCAGCTTAGGTGTGAGAAAAGCGGGGGCCCCTAACACCGGGGAGCTGTTTTTT. Its protein is CASSLGVRKAGAPNTGELFF. This chain connects TRBV7-3 to TRBJ2-2; 8 bases are shared with TRBD2. Germline V lookup: CDR1 SGHTA, CDR2 FQGTGA. There are 20 residues in the CDR3. With V trimmed by 2 bases and J by 2 bases, 16 bases remained unmatched.

J is TRBJ1-1 and V is TRBV12-5; D possibly corresponds to TRBD1 (5 bases). Trimming left V 1 base short and J 4 bases short, with 10 bases between. This CDR3 region has 14 residues. Germline-derived CDR1 and CDR2 are LGHNT and FRNRAP. This CDR3 is CASGLASGSTEAFF. CDR3 coding DNA: TGTGCTAGTGGTTTGGCCTCAGGGTCCACTGAAGCTTTCTTT.

CDR3 sequence (DNA): TGCGCCAGCAGCGTGGACAGGGACGGCACTGAAGCTTTCTTT. Amino acid sequence: CASSVDRDGTEAFF. The rearrangement uses TRBV5-1 and TRBJ1-1; 8 bases are a match to TRBD1. Trimming cost V 4 bases and J 4 bases; bases outside gene matches: 6. From germline, CDR1 is SGHRS and CDR2 YFSETQ. The CDR3 loop spans 14 amino acids.

This rearrangement joins TRBV15 to TRBJ2-1; 9 bases line up with TRBD2. Germline CDR1 and CDR2: LNHNV and YYDKDF (reference sequence). The CDR3 contains 16 residues. V trimming: 0 bases; J trimming: 6 bases; junction bases outside the gene matches: 6. The CDR3 sequence: CATSRDIAGAINEQFF. CDR3 nucleotide sequence: TGTGCCACCAGCAGAGATATAGCGGGGGCGATCAATGAGCAGTTCTTC.

The rearrangement uses TRBV7-2 and TRBJ2-5, with 9 bases lining up with TRBD1. Unmatched junction bases numbered 9, after V lost 5 bases and J lost 5 bases. CDR1 and CDR2 (germline): SGHTA, FQGNSA. The CDR3 totals 15 residues. CDR3 DNA sequence: TGTGCCAGCAGCACCGGACAGGGGAAGGGCGAGACCCAGTACTTC. It is translated as CASSTGQGKGETQYF.

This clone occurred a few times. V and J are TRBV5-1 and TRBJ1-4; 7 positions match TRBD1. The germline CDR1 and CDR2 sequences are SGHRS and YFSETQ. This CDR3 comprises 13 residues. Trimming cost V 4 bases and J 7 bases; bases outside gene matches: 4. This chain's CDR3 is CASSRQGGEKLFF. The CDR3 DNA follows: TGCGCCAGCAGCCGACAGGGAGGTGAAAAACTGTTTTTT. The variable domain in full, completed from reference TRBV5-1 and TRBJ1-4, reads KAGVTQTPRYLIKTRGQQVTLSCSPISGHRSVSWYQQTPGQGLQFLFEYFSETQRNKGNFPGRFSGRQFSNSRSEMNVSTLELGDSALYLCASSRQGGEKLFFGSGTQLSVL.

A word on this clone: The identical CDR3 is also encoded by other nucleotide sequences in the sample. The V call is TRBV7-3, the J call TRBJ2-3, with a weak D call TRBD2 (6 bases). CDR1 SGHTA and CDR2 FQGTGA come from the germline V gene. Between the trimmed V and J ends, which lost 2 bases and 0 bases, there was a span of 9 bases. The CDR3 is 15 amino acids. The CDR3 nucleotides are TGTGCCAGCAGCTTAGCCGGGGGAAGCACAGATACGCAGTATTTT. Encoded protein: CASSLAGGSTDTQYF.

CDR3 amino acids: CATSRDRDREYGYTF. The DNA of the CDR3 is TGTGCCACCAGCAGAGACCGGGACAGGGAGTATGGCTACACCTTC. This sequence joins TRBV15 and TRBJ1-2; TRBD1 matches at 9 bases. After removal of 0 bases from V and 5 bases from J, the junction contained 4 bases not matched to a gene. The CDR3 totals 15 residues. Germline CDR1 is LNHNV and CDR2 is YYDKDF (reference sequence).

Worth noting for this clone: The conserved phenylalanine or tryptophan normally closing the CDR3 is absent here, so this likely arose from a read error. Because the CDR3's place on the DNA is in doubt, the DNA is left out and the CDR3 is given as listed by TCRdb. The J gene is TRBJ1-2, the V gene TRBV7-8; TRBD1 was called by the table and not checked on the DNA. The CDR3 is 13 residues long, counting both termini. Looked up from germline, CDR1 is SGHVS and CDR2 is FQNEAQ. Here the CDR3 reads CASSLGTGTARPI.

This chain links TRBV5-1 with TRBJ1-1, with 7 positions matching TRBD1. The J segment lost 6 bases and the V segment lost 4 bases, leaving 18 bases of the junction unmatched. The CDR3 is 17 residues long. Germline V gene lookup returns CDR1 SGHRS and CDR2 YFSETQ. The CDR3 sequence: CASSPGGGRKIRPEAFF. The CDR3 nucleotides are TGCGCCAGCAGCCCCGGAGGGGGCAGAAAAATACGCCCTGAAGCTTTCTTT. Drawing the rest from reference TRBV5-1 and TRBJ1-1, the complete variable domain is KAGVTQTPRYLIKTRGQQVTLSCSPISGHRSVSWYQQTPGQGLQFLFEYFSETQRNKGNFPGRFSGRQFSNSRSEMNVSTLELGDSALYLCASSPGGGRKIRPEAFFGQGTRLTVV.

This chain links TRBV9 with TRBJ1-3; TRBD1 aligns across 7 bases. Per the germline V gene, CDR1 is SGDLS and CDR2 is YYNGEE. V was pared by 3 bases and J by 0 bases, with 3 bases of the junction left unmatched. The CDR3 loop spans 15 amino acids. The DNA for the CDR3 is TGTGCCAGCAGCGCACAGGGGAACTCTGGAAACACCATATATTTT. Encoded protein: CASSAQGNSGNTIYF.

The rearrangement uses TRBV18 and TRBJ1-2; no firm D call. CDR1 and CDR2 (germline): KGHSH, LQKENI. The CDR3 extends over 12 amino acids. V was trimmed by 2 bases and J by 6 bases, leaving 7 bases between them. Written as DNA, the CDR3 is TGTGCCAGCTCACCAAAGAGTAATGGCTACACCTTC. This codes for CASSPKSNGYTF.

V and J are TRBV6-6 and TRBJ2-6; maybe TRBD1 (6 bases). V lost 5 bases and J lost 4, with 9 bases in between. Germline V gene sequence: CDR1 MNHNY, CDR2 SVGAGI (reference sequence). There are 14 residues in the CDR3. CDR3 DNA sequence: TGTGCCAGCAGTCCGGACAGCGGGGCCAACGTCCTGACTTTC. Protein: CASSPDSGANVLTF.

V usage is TRBV5-1 and J usage is TRBJ2-3; 9 bases fit TRBD1. Trimming cost V 7 bases and J 4 bases; bases outside gene matches: 7. The CDR3 sequence is 14 residues long. Germline V gene lookup returns CDR1 SGHRS and CDR2 YFSETQ. CDR3 in amino acids: CASGGQGFPDTQYF. The CDR3 DNA sequence: TGCGCCAGCGGAGGACAGGGGTTTCCAGATACGCAGTATTTT.

The CDR3 nucleotides are TGTGCCAGCAGCTTAGTTTCCTGGGTCAGGCCTAATTCACCCCTCCACTTT. Its protein is CASSLVSWVRPNSPLHF. This chain uses TRBV11-2 with TRBJ1-6, with D uncertain. CDR3 length equals 17 residues. The germline V and J ends were trimmed by 1 base and 6 bases, with 16 bases remaining between them. From germline, CDR1 is SGHAT and CDR2 FQNNGV. Based on the CDR3 plus reference TRBV11-2 and TRBJ1-6, the full variable domain is EAGVAQSPRYKIIEKRQSVAFWCNPISGHATLYWYQQILGQGPKLLIQFQNNGVVDDSQLPKDRFSAERLKGVDSTLKIQPAKLEDSAVYLCASSLVSWVRPNSPLHFGNGTRLTVT.

The genes are TRBV6-6 and TRBJ1-5, with no clear D. The V and J ends lost 7 bases and 3 bases respectively, with 16 bases between them. This CDR3 spans 15 amino acids. The germline gives CDR1 MNHNY, CDR2 SVGAGI (reference sequence). The CDR3: CASTSGLQINQPQHF. The CDR3 DNA sequence: TGTGCCAGCACCTCTGGCTTGCAGATCAATCAGCCCCAGCATTTT.

V is TRBV30 and J is TRBJ2-3, with D maybe TRBD1 (6 bases). V lost 4 bases to trimming and J lost 6 bases, with 14 bases between them. The CDR3 contains 13 residues. Germline V CDR1 and CDR2: GTSNPN, SVGIG (reference sequence). The CDR3 here is CAWTAGDGDTQYF. DNA for the CDR3: TGTGCCTGGACGGCAGGGGATGGGGATACGCAGTATTTT. The variable domain in full, completed from reference TRBV30 and TRBJ2-3, reads SQTIHQWPATLVQPVGSPLSLECTVEGTSNPNLYWYRQAAGRGLQLLFYSVGIGQISSEVPQNLSASRPQDRQFILSSKKLLLSDSGFYLCAWTAGDGDTQYFGPGTRLTVL.

This chain joins TRBV7-3 and TRBJ2-2; TRBD1 aligns across 7 bases. The CDR3 extends over 16 amino acids. Germline V gene data show CDR1 as SGHTA and CDR2 as FQGTGA. V lost 4 bases to trimming and J lost 1 base; unmatched junction nucleotides: 6. CDR3 coding DNA: TGTGCCAGCAGCTCCCAGAGGGGGCAGAACACCGGGGAGCTGTTTTTT. It is translated as CASSSQRGQNTGELFF.

This sequence joins TRBV5-4 and TRBJ2-7; D is perhaps TRBD2 (6 bases). Germline loops: CDR1 SGHNT, CDR2 YYREEE (reference sequence). Deletions cut 3 bases from V and 6 bases from J, with 19 bases between. The CDR3 runs to 15 residues. In DNA, the CDR3 is TGTGCCAGCAGCTCTGGAGTAAAGGGTAGCGGCGAGCAGTACTTC. Encoded protein: CASSSGVKGSGEQYF.

This clone came up once. The chain uses TRBV5-1 and TRBJ1-1; D unclear. Germline CDR1 reads SGHRS; CDR2 reads YFSETQ. V was trimmed by 3 bases and J by 1 base, leaving 13 bases between them. The CDR3 runs to 15 residues. CDR3 nucleotide sequence: TGCGCCAGCAGCTCATTAAGAGGGTCGAACACTGAAGCTTTCTTT. Protein: CASSSLRGSNTEAFF.

The chain has TRBV9 and TRBJ2-1; 10 bases match TRBD2. The CDR3 consists of 19 residues. CDR1 is SGDLS, CDR2 YYNGEE, per germline. J lost 2 bases, V lost 0 bases, and 11 bases had no gene match. This CDR3 reads CASSVAGAGGPVAYNEQFF. CDR3 sequence (DNA): TGTGCCAGCAGCGTAGCGGGAGCGGGGGGGCCAGTTGCCTACAATGAGCAGTTCTTC.

This chain connects TRBV7-3 to TRBJ2-2; possible D gene TRBD1, 5 bases. V was pared by 0 bases and J by 2 bases, with 10 bases between. The CDR3 consists of 16 residues. Germline V lookup: CDR1 SGHTA, CDR2 FQGTGA. The CDR3 bases are TGTGCCAGCAGCTTAACAGGGGCAGTAAACACCGGGGAGCTGTTTTTT. Protein sequence: CASSLTGAVNTGELFF.

The rearrangement uses TRBV9 and TRBJ2-3, with 8 bases identical to TRBD2. The junction had 5 bases not matched to a gene; V was cut back by 10 bases and J by 7 bases. The CDR3 is made up of 11 amino acids. In germline, CDR1 is SGDLS, CDR2 YYNGEE. DNA for the CDR3: TGTGCCCAGCGGGGGAGGAATACGCAGTATTTT. Amino acid sequence: CAQRGRNTQYF.

This rearrangement joins TRBV6-1 to TRBJ2-7; 8 bases line up with TRBD1. CDR1 MNHNS and CDR2 SASEGT come from the germline V gene. The trim removed 3 bases at V and 6 bases at J, leaving 4 bases unmatched. This CDR3 region has 13 residues. CDR3 sequence (DNA): TGTGCCAGCAGTGAGCGGACAGGGAGCGAGCAGTACTTC. Translated: CASSERTGSEQYF.

The chain combines TRBV3-1 (or the pseudogene TRBV3-2) with TRBJ1-4; 7 bases match TRBD1. The trim removed 4 bases at V and 3 bases at J, leaving 8 bases unmatched. This CDR3 is 16 amino acids long. Per the germline V gene, CDR1 is LGHDT and CDR2 is YNNKEL (reference sequence). CDR3 in DNA: TGTGCCAGCAGCCCTGACAGGGATGAAGCTAATGAAAAACTGTTTTTT. Amino acids: CASSPDRDEANEKLFF.

There are a few counts of this clone. This chain connects TRBV7-9 to TRBJ1-1, with D perhaps matching TRBD1 (6 bases). The germline gives CDR1 SEHNR, CDR2 FQNEAQ (reference sequence). V lost 8 bases and J lost 2, with 18 bases in between. The CDR3 runs 15 residues. The CDR3 coding sequence is TGTGCCAGCCGCCCCCAGGGGTTTTTAAACACTGAAGCTTTCTTT. Protein sequence: CASRPQGFLNTEAFF.

This chain connects TRBV6-5 to TRBJ2-7; D call uncertain. Trimming shortened V by 6 bases and J by 0 bases, and 12 bases separated the two germline ends. CDR1 and CDR2 (germline): MNHEY, SVGAGI. The CDR3 is 14 residues long. The CDR3 protein is CASSPDTPSYEQYF. The CDR3 DNA follows: TGTGCCAGCAGCCCCGATACTCCCTCCTACGAGCAGTACTTC.

The V and J genes are TRBV7-9 and TRBJ1-2; D perhaps matches TRBD1 (5 bases). CDR3 length equals 15 residues. Germline CDR1 reads SEHNR; CDR2 reads FQNEAQ (reference sequence). V was trimmed by 5 bases and J by 3 bases, leaving 16 bases between them. The CDR3 nucleotides read TGTGCCAGCAGCGATCAGGGAAGTTATGACTATGGCTACACCTTC. This sequence encodes CASSDQGSYDYGYTF.

The V gene is TRBV29-1, the J gene TRBJ2-3, with 7 bases fitting TRBD2. Germline CDR1 is SQVTM and CDR2 is ANQGSEA. After removal of 8 bases from V and 3 bases from J, the junction contained 5 bases not matched to a gene. This CDR3 contains 12 residues. CDR3 sequence: CSLMGGTDTQYF. DNA for the CDR3: TGCAGCCTCATGGGGGGGACAGATACGCAGTATTTT.

This clone showed up just once. This sequence joins TRBV11-1 and TRBJ1-6; a weak D match, TRBD1 (6 bases). Trimming shortened V by 2 bases and J by 5 bases, and 13 bases separated the two germline ends. There are 16 residues in the CDR3. CDR1 and CDR2 (germline): SGHAT, FQDESV (reference sequence). Written as DNA, the CDR3 is TGTGCCAGCAGCTTACAAGGAGCAGGGGATAATTCACCCCTCCACTTT. Translated, it gives CASSLQGAGDNSPLHF. Full variable domain (missing parts from reference TRBV11-1 and TRBJ1-6): EAEVAQSPRYKITEKSQAVAFWCDPISGHATLYWYRQILGQGPELLVQFQDESVVDDSQLPKDRFSAERLKGVDSTLKIQPAELGDSAMYLCASSLQGAGDNSPLHFGNGTRLTVT.